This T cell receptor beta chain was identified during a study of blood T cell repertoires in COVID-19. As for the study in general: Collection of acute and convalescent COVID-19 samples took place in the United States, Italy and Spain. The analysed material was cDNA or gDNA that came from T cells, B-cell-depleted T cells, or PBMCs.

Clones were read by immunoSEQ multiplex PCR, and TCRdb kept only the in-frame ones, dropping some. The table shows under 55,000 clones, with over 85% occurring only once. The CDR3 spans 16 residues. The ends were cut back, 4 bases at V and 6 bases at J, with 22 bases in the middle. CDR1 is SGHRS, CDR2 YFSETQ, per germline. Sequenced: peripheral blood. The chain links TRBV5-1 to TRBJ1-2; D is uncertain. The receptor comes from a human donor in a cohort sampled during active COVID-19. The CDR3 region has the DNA TGCGCCAGCAGCGCGGTAAGGCAGAACCGCCGGGATGGCTACACCTTC. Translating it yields CASSAVRQNRRDGYTF.